This T cell receptor beta chain was sequenced during a study of T cell responses to AZD1222 COVID-19 vaccine. Regarding the study as a whole: After the peak T cell response, and only then, were repertoires sampled. At study baseline, merely five or six AZD1222 recipients were seropositive. Unmutated variant regions are reportedly targeted by nearly half of spike-specific TCRs.

Some clones are missing from TCRdb's copy, which holds only in-frame ones; the method was immunoSEQ multiplex PCR. The sample carries 120,000 or so clones, 80% to 90% recorded once. Of note for this clone: Antigen specificity is unknown.

The CDR3 has 14 amino acids. CDR1 and CDR2 (germline): GTSNPN, SVGIG (reference sequence). Unmatched junction bases numbered 7, after V lost 3 bases and J lost 2 bases. The specimen comprised peripheral blood, sampled 28 days after the second AZD1222 dose. The chain combines TRBV30 with TRBJ2-7; 7 bases are a match to TRBD1. This sequence was found in an adult who received the AZD1222 COVID-19 vaccine. CDR3 nucleotide sequence: TGTGCCTGGAGCCTAGGGGGCAAGACCTACGAGCAGTACTTC. Its translation is CAWSLGGKTYEQYF.